This T cell receptor (beta chain) comes out of a study of shared clonotypes between healthy human individuals. Study-level findings and limits: Measured sharing among donors was expected to vary with sequencing depth.

To note about this clone: Its antigen is not known.

None of the donors, who were healthy HIV-negative adults, had recently had acute infections or vaccinations. The study drew all its donors from Caucasian adults living in Nashville, Tennessee. Replicate PCRs for unsorted PBMC used 300 ng DNA (about 30,000 T cell genomes). The data were produced by immunoSEQ multiplex PCR, yet TCRdb's version contains in-frame clones alone and is incomplete. The profile shows approximately 500,000 clones, approximately 82% of them singletons. This receptor was identified in a woman in her thirties or forties in good health. Some clones in this sample may be carry-over from other donors' samples. The sequencing sample was made of PBMCs.

The DNA of the CDR3 is TGCGCCAGCAGCCAGGAATTGACAGGGGTGAGGGGCTACACCTTC. It encodes CASSQELTGVRGYTF. This sequence joins TRBV4-3 and TRBJ1-2; 8 positions agree with TRBD1. With 3 bases clipped from V and 8 bases from J, the junction kept 11 bases outside the gene matches. This CDR3 is 15 amino acids long. Per the germline V gene, CDR1 is LGHNA and CDR2 is YSLEER.